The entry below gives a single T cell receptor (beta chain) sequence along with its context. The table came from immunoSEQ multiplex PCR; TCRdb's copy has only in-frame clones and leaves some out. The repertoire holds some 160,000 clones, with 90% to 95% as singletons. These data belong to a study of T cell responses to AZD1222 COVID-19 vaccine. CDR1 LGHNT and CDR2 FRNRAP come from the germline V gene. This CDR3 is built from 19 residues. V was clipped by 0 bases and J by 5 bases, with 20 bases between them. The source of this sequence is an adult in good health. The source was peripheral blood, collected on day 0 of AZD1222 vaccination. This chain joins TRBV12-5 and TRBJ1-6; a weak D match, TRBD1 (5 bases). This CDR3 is CASGLVFGTTLPNNSPLHF. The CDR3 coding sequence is TGTGCTAGTGGTTTGGTTTTCGGGACGACCCTACCGAATAATTCACCCCTCCACTTT.